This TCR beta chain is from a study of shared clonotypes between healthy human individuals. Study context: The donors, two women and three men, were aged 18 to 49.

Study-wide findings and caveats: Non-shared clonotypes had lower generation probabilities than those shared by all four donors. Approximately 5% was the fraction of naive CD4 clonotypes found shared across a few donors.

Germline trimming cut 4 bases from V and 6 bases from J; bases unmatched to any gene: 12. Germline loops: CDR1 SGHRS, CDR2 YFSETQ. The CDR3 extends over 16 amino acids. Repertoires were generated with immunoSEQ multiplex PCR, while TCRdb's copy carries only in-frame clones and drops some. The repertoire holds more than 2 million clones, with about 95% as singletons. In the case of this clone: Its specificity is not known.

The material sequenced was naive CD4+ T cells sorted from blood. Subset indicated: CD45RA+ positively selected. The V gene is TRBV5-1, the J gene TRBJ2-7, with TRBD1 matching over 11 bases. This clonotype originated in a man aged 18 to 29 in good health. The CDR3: CASSLAGQGALGEQYF. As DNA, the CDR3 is TGCGCCAGCAGCCTAGCTGGACAGGGGGCGCTTGGCGAGCAGTACTTC.